The sequence of this TCR beta chain was determined in a study of T-cell reconstitution after alpha-beta-depleted transplantation in children. Researchers prepared the TCRbeta library using unique molecular identifiers, the study reports. TCRdb re-called the PCR reads through MiXCR, storing one row per CDR3 protein. The sample has roughly 310,000 distinct CDR3 sequences, 23% seen once. In germline, CDR1 is SEHNR, CDR2 FQNEAQ (reference sequence). V shed 5 bases and J 3 bases; nucleotides not matched to a gene: 4. The CDR3 is made up of 13 amino acids. The receptor was derived from a male patient between 10 and 17 years old who had a stem cell transplant for acute lymphoblastic leukemia, so the T cells may come from the graft donor. The rearrangement links TRBV7-9 to TRBJ2-7; 7 bases agree with TRBD2. The sample consisted of PBMCs, mostly from graft donor cells, taken 180 days after TCRalphabeta/CD19-depleted stem cell transplant. The CDR3 loop is CASSRPGGYEQYF. Written as DNA, the CDR3 is TGTGCCAGCAGCCGACCGGGGGGCTACGAGCAGTACTTC.